The 15 T cell receptor beta chains below come from one sample, sequenced in a study of shared clonotypes between healthy human individuals. This table comes from immunoSEQ multiplex PCR, and its TCRdb copy is limited to in-frame clones, with some not included. The table records 600,000 to 750,000 clones, around 72% of them present only once. The sequenced sample was memory CD4+ T cells sorted from blood. Specified subset: CD45RA-negative fraction. The source is a woman in her twenties or thirties in good health.

The chain combines TRBV6-1 with TRBJ2-2; D gene unclear. Germline-derived CDR1 and CDR2 are MNHNS and SASEGT. V lost 1 base, J lost 7 bases, and 10 bases lay in between. The CDR3 extends over 14 amino acids. This CDR3 reads CASSEGPGYGELFF. CDR3 sequence (DNA): TGTGCCAGCAGTGAAGGCCCGGGCTACGGGGAGCTGTTTTTT.

The rearrangement uses TRBV18 and TRBJ1-2; 8 nucleotides align to TRBD1. The length of the CDR3 is 14 residues. Germline V lookup: CDR1 KGHSH, CDR2 LQKENI. V shed 1 base and J 7 bases; nucleotides not matched to a gene: 5. The CDR3 spells CASSPRQGAIGYTF. As DNA, the CDR3 is TGTGCCAGCTCACCACGCCAGGGGGCAATTGGCTACACCTTC.

The chain combines TRBV25-1 with TRBJ2-3; tentative D call: TRBD2 (5 bases). The CDR3 runs to 14 residues. Deletions cut 6 bases from V and 4 bases from J, with 14 bases between. The germline CDR1 and CDR2 sequences are MGHDK and SYGVNS. The CDR3 DNA follows: TGTGCCAGCAGAGGACTTCGCTCGGCAGATACGCAGTATTTT. It specifies CASRGLRSADTQYF. Together with reference TRBV25-1 and TRBJ2-3, the CDR3 gives the full variable domain: EADIYQTPRYLVIGTGKKITLECSQTMGHDKMYWYQQDPGMELHLIHYSYGVNSTEKGDLSSESTVSRIRTEHFPLTLESARPSHTSQYLCASRGLRSADTQYFGPGTRLTVL.

V gene TRBV5-6 combines with J gene TRBJ2-3; 8 bases align to TRBD2. This CDR3 region has 16 residues. CDR1 is SGHDT, CDR2 YYEEEE, per germline. V lost 0 bases to trimming and J lost 5 bases; unmatched junction nucleotides: 8. The chain's CDR3 is CASSLGSGSLLDTQYF. The CDR3 DNA is TGTGCCAGCAGCTTGGGGAGCGGGAGTCTGTTAGATACGCAGTATTTT.

The genes are TRBV30 and TRBJ2-1; 8 bases map to TRBD2. In germline, CDR1 is GTSNPN, CDR2 SVGIG (reference sequence). V trimming: 4 bases; J trimming: 7 bases; junction bases outside the gene matches: 9. This CDR3 comprises 14 residues. This CDR3 reads CAWNLVSGVNEQFF. CDR3 sequence (DNA): TGTGCCTGGAACCTCGTTAGCGGGGTAAATGAGCAGTTCTTC.

V gene TRBV14 combines with J gene TRBJ2-5; no clear D gene. CDR1 is SGHDN, CDR2 FVKESK, per germline. CDR3 length: 17 residues. Trimming took off 3 bases at V and 4 bases at J, with 21 bases between the two ends. The CDR3: CASSHRSPPPRRETQYF. In nucleotides, the CDR3 is TGTGCCAGCAGCCACCGAAGCCCCCCCCCGAGGCGAGAGACCCAGTACTTC.

Concerning this clone itself: Other DNA sequences from this sample encode an identical CDR3 as well. V and J are TRBV5-1 and TRBJ2-1; 8 nucleotides agree with TRBD2. Germline trimming cut 1 base from V and 4 bases from J; bases unmatched to any gene: 1. CDR3 length: 14 amino acids. The germline V gene encodes CDR1 SGHRS and CDR2 YFSETQ. CDR3 DNA sequence: TGCGCCAGCAGCTTGTTAGCGGGGTACAATGAGCAGTTCTTC. Its protein is CASSLLAGYNEQFF.

This chain joins TRBV5-1 and TRBJ2-3; D might be TRBD1 (6 bases). V gave up 1 base and J gave up 3 bases, with 9 bases separating them. The CDR3 covers 14 residues. Germline-derived CDR1 and CDR2 are SGHRS and YFSETQ. CDR3 sequence reads: CASSLQGLTDTQYF. As DNA, the CDR3 is TGCGCCAGCAGCTTGCAGGGGCTGACAGATACGCAGTATTTT.

A word on this clone: The identical CDR3 is also encoded by other nucleotide sequences in the sample. The chain carries TRBV5-1 and TRBJ1-1; no clear D. CDR1 and CDR2 (germline): SGHRS, YFSETQ. This CDR3 is 14 amino acids long. V lost 0 bases to trimming and J lost 4 bases, with 10 bases between them. The CDR3 DNA follows: TGCGCCAGCAGCTTGGCAACAGAGGGCACTGAAGCTTTCTTT. It yields the protein CASSLATEGTEAFF.

The rearrangement joins TRBV5-1 to TRBJ1-3, with 9 bases aligning to TRBD1. Germline V CDR1 and CDR2: SGHRS, YFSETQ. This CDR3 is 18 amino acids long. Trimming at V came to 0 bases and at J to 0 bases, leaving 7 bases not matched to a gene. The CDR3 bases are TGCGCCAGCAGCTTGGAGCAGGGGACAGGGTACTCTGGAAACACCATATATTTT. It specifies CASSLEQGTGYSGNTIYF.

This clone occurred a few times. J is TRBJ1-1 and V is TRBV21-1; the D call in the table, TRBD1, was not verified against the DNA. TRBV21-1 is designated a pseudogene. This CDR3 comprises 17 residues. CDR3 residues: CASRRYRDRAFWAEAFF. CDR3 DNA: TGTGCCAGCAGGCGATACCGGGACAGGGCCTTTTGGGCTGAAGCTTTCTTT.

A remark on this clone: The same CDR3 is also encoded by other DNA sequences in this sample. The V gene is TRBV5-1, the J gene TRBJ2-7; D perhaps matches TRBD2 (6 bases). The V gene lost 0 bases and the J gene lost 6 bases, with 10 bases spanning the gap. The CDR3 has 13 amino acids. In germline, CDR1 is SGHRS, CDR2 YFSETQ. CDR3 nucleotide sequence: TGCGCCAGCAGCTTGGGACTAGGCGGCGAGCAGTACTTC. Translated: CASSLGLGGEQYF.

Comment on this clone: The junction and the germline gene differ at one end; a read error may be behind it. This chain uses TRBV18 with TRBJ2-7; D unresolved. CDR3 length: 14 amino acids. Germline CDR1 KGHSH, CDR2 LQKENI. CDR3 loop: CASSTPTSPYEQYF. The CDR3, as DNA: TGTGCCAGCTCAACACCCACCTCCCCGTACGAGCAGTACTTC.

This CDR3 is CAISAGLAGIGDEQFF. The CDR3 nucleotides read TGTGCCATCAGTGCGGGACTAGCGGGAATAGGCGATGAGCAGTTCTTC. V and J are TRBV10-3 and TRBJ2-1; TRBD2 agrees at 13 bases. The CDR3 sequence is 16 residues long. CDR1 and CDR2 from the germline V gene are ENHRY and SYGVKD. The trim removed 4 bases at V and 8 bases at J, leaving 8 bases unmatched.

A few counts support this clone. The chain is built from TRBV2 and TRBJ1-4, with D unresolved. The CDR3 length is 12 residues. CDR1 SNHLY and CDR2 FYNNEI come from the germline V gene. Between the trimmed V and J ends, which lost 5 bases and 13 bases, there was a span of 14 bases. CDR3 amino acids: CASSTGQTRLFF. As DNA, the CDR3 is TGTGCCAGCAGTACCGGGCAGACTCGACTGTTTTTT.